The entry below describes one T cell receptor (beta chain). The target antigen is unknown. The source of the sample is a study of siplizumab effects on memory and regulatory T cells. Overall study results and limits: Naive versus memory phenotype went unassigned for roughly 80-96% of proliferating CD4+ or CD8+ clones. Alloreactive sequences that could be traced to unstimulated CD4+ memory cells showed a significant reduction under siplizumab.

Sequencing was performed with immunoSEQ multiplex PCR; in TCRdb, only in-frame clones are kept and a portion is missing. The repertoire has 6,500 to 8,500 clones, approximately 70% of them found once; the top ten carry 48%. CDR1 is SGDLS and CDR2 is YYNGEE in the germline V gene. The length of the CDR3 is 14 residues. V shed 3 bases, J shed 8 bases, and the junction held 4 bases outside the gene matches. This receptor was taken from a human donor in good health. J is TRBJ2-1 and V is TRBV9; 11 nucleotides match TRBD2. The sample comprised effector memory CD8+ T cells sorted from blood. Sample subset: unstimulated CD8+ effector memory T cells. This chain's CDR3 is CASSGLAGSYEQFF. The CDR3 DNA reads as TGTGCCAGCAGCGGACTAGCGGGATCATATGAGCAGTTCTTC. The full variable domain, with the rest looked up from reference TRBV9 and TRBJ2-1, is DSGVTQTPKHLITATGQRVTLRCSPRSGDLSVYWYQQSLDQGLQFLIQYYNGEERAKGNILERFSAQQFPDLHSELNLSSLELGDSALYFCASSGLAGSYEQFFGPGTRLTVL.